Listed below are T cell receptor beta chains from one sample, sequenced in a study of synovial regulatory T cells in juvenile arthritis. Assay: immunoSEQ multiplex PCR; the TCRdb copy retains only in-frame clones and omits some. This sample lists roughly 9,900 clones; its ten largest clones have 1.5% to 2%. The sequencing sample was made of Treg cells from blood. The receptor set was obtained from a donor younger than 30 with juvenile idiopathic arthritis. Each CDR3 is given with its conserved first and last residue. Expanded clones are given a class, and other clones once, few, many or no size at all.

CDR3	size	V	J
CASSLGGRATYEQYF	-	TRBV5-1	TRBJ2-7
CASSAGQVRGNEQFF	-	TRBV5-6	TRBJ2-1
CASSPSDRGGYTF	-	TRBV7-9	TRBJ1-2
CASSLGQNGNSPLHF	-	TRBV7-9	TRBJ1-6
CASSIPGGETQYF	-	TRBV19	TRBJ2-5
CASSALGQGSYGYTF	-	TRBV25-1	TRBJ1-2
CSPALDTQYF	-	TRBV20-1	TRBJ2-3
CATSRDGEGQKGEQYF	-	TRBV15	TRBJ2-7
CATTIRVRDTYGYTF	-	TRBV10-3	TRBJ1-2
CASRGTAYNEQFF	-	TRBV28	TRBJ2-1
CAISERQSNQPQHF	-	TRBV10-3	TRBJ1-5
CASTPSGDGNTGELFF	-	TRBV7-3	TRBJ2-2
CAWSGQLPGVAFF	-	TRBV30	TRBJ1-1
CASSYSRDRSGGAFF	-	TRBV6-5	TRBJ1-1
CASLPGGRNYGYTF	-	TRBV6-1	TRBJ1-2
CASSPTVETGELFF	-	TRBV5-1	TRBJ2-2
CASSLSPDSNTGELFF	-	TRBV5-1	TRBJ2-2
CASSGDGLAQHF	-	TRBV2	TRBJ1-5
CASSQDFGRFRTSGSYEQYF	-	TRBV4-1	TRBJ2-7
CASSQYKDSPNQPQHF	medium-sized	TRBV4-1	TRBJ1-5
CASSAAQSGNTIYF	medium-sized	TRBV5-1	TRBJ1-3
CASSSGTSGNTGELFF	-	TRBV5-4	TRBJ2-2
CASSLDRVSTDTQYF	-	TRBV5-4	TRBJ2-3